This entry lists 22 T cell receptor beta chains sequenced from one sample in a study of blood T cell repertoires in COVID-19 (dated by TCRdb to the early 2020s). Library prep was done by the immunoSEQ multiplex PCR assay. Entries here come from immuneACCESS through TCRdb and include only in-frame sequences with V and J called. Some clones fail to appear in such tables; in the studies checked, an unresolved V gene covers under half of the shortfall, and the cause of the remainder is unknown. The table for this sample lists about 220,000 clones; roughly 86% of them were counted only once. The ten largest clones represent roughly 3% of the sample. The sample comprised peripheral blood. The receptors here all came from a woman aged 30 to 39 who had recovered from COVID-19.

The V and J genes are TRBV7-3 and TRBJ1-1; a possible D gene is TRBD1 (6 bases). The germline V gene has CDR1 SGHTA and CDR2 FQGTGA. V was pared by 5 bases and J by 9 bases, with 16 bases between. The length of the CDR3 is 13 residues. The DNA of the CDR3 is TGTGCCAGCAGCCTGGGGGGGACATCTAAAGCTTTCTTT. The encoded protein is CASSLGGTSKAFF.

V and J are TRBV20-1 and TRBJ1-6, with D perhaps matching TRBD1 (5 bases). V lost 3 bases, J lost 5 bases, and 8 bases lay in between. Germline values: CDR1 DFQATT, CDR2 SNEGSKA (reference sequence). CDR3 length: 13 amino acids. CDR3 sequence (DNA): TGCAGTGCTAGTCAGGGAAATAATTCACCCCTCCACTTT. Amino acid sequence: CSASQGNNSPLHF.

The chain links TRBV30 to TRBJ1-6; 7 positions match TRBD1. V was pared by 2 bases and J by 12 bases, with 10 bases of the junction left unmatched. CDR3 length: 14 amino acids. Germline V lookup: CDR1 GTSNPN, CDR2 SVGIG (reference sequence). The CDR3, as DNA: TGTGCCTGGAGTCTCGGGACAGCCTCAGAACCCCTCCACTTT. This encodes CAWSLGTASEPLHF.

The J gene is TRBJ2-7, the V gene TRBV7-6, with 9 bases lining up with TRBD1. The CDR3 consists of 13 residues. V was clipped by 3 bases and J by 4 bases; unmatched bases: 1. Germline CDR1 and CDR2: SGHVS and FNYEAQ. The CDR3 protein is CASSFGTGYEQYF. DNA for the CDR3: TGTGCCAGCAGCTTCGGGACAGGGTACGAGCAGTACTTC.

V gene TRBV5-1 combines with J gene TRBJ2-5; TRBD2 agrees at 11 bases. The length of the CDR3 is 16 residues. Germline CDR1 is SGHRS and CDR2 is YFSETQ. After removal of 3 bases from V and 1 base from J, the junction contained 5 bases not matched to a gene. The CDR3 coding sequence is TGCGCCAGCAGCTCCACGGGACTAGCGGCCCAAGAGACCCAGTACTTC. As protein: CASSSTGLAAQETQYF.

In DNA, the CDR3 is TGTGCCAGTAGTATCCATCCGGCACAGGGGGCGGGAGAGACCCAGTACTTC. This codes for CASSIHPAQGAGETQYF. This rearrangement joins TRBV19 to TRBJ2-5; TRBD1 agrees at 9 bases. The V and J ends lost 3 bases and 4 bases, in that order; junction bases with no gene match: 12. This CDR3 contains 17 residues. Germline CDR1 is LNHDA and CDR2 is SQIVND (reference sequence).

The V gene is TRBV7-9, the J gene TRBJ2-5; the match to TRBD1 covers 8 bases. The CDR3 runs 15 residues. V lost 1 base, J lost 0 bases, and 1 base stayed unmatched. Germline V gives CDR1 SEHNR, CDR2 FQNEAQ (reference sequence). DNA for the CDR3: TGTGCCAGCAGCTTAGAACAGGGGGACCAAGAGACCCAGTACTTC. This gives the protein CASSLEQGDQETQYF.

In its sample, this clone was seen a few times. V is TRBV19 and J is TRBJ1-5; tentative D call: TRBD1 (6 bases). This CDR3 is built from 15 residues. V was trimmed by 6 bases and J by 6 bases, leaving 18 bases between them. CDR1 LNHDA and CDR2 SQIVND come from the germline V gene (reference sequence). The CDR3 protein is CASSPTNRAGQPQHF. DNA for the CDR3: TGTGCCAGTAGCCCCACAAACAGGGCGGGTCAGCCCCAGCATTTT.

The chain is built from TRBV19 and TRBJ1-1; D possibly corresponds to TRBD1 (5 bases). V dropped 4 bases and J dropped 8 bases, with 17 bases sitting between them. Germline values: CDR1 LNHDA, CDR2 SQIVND (reference sequence). The CDR3 extends over 14 amino acids. CDR3 region: CASSNLEGVEEAFF. In DNA, the CDR3 is TGTGCCAGTAGTAACCTCGAAGGGGTCGAGGAAGCTTTCTTT. Looking up the rest from reference TRBV19 and TRBJ1-1 gives the full variable domain: DGGITQSPKYLFRKEGQNVTLSCEQNLNHDAMYWYRQDPGQGLRLIYYSQIVNDFQKGDIAEGYSVSREKKESFPLTVTSAQKNPTAFYLCASSNLEGVEEAFFGQGTRLTVV.

This rearrangement joins TRBV6-2 or TRBV6-3 to TRBJ1-6; 7 bases align to TRBD1. The CDR3 has 16 amino acids. Trimming took 2 bases from V and 6 from J; bases not matched to a gene: 7. CDR1 is MNHEY, CDR2 SVGEGT, per germline. The CDR3 region has the DNA TGTGCCAGCAGTTACCCGAGGGGGCACGTTAATTCACCCCTCCACTTT. Its protein product is CASSYPRGHVNSPLHF.

The chain combines TRBV6-1 with TRBJ2-1, with D possibly being TRBD2 (5 bases). CDR1 and CDR2 (germline): MNHNS, SASEGT. V dropped 2 bases and J dropped 9 bases, with 11 bases sitting between them. The CDR3 consists of 13 residues. The CDR3: CASSETGLGEQFF. CDR3 DNA sequence: TGTGCCAGCAGTGAAACGGGGTTAGGTGAGCAGTTCTTC.

The count of this clone is one. CDR3 in amino acids: CASSEVAGGYNEQFF. The CDR3 region has the DNA TGTGCCAGCAGTGAAGTAGCGGGGGGTTACAATGAGCAGTTCTTC. This rearrangement joins TRBV6-4 to TRBJ2-1; 10 bases are shared with TRBD2. Germline V gives CDR1 MRHNA, CDR2 SNTAGT. The CDR3 is 15 residues long. J lost 4 bases, V lost 3 bases, and 3 bases had no gene match.

The chain has TRBV18 and TRBJ2-7; D is possibly TRBD2 (5 bases). This CDR3 comprises 16 residues. The germline V gene encodes CDR1 KGHSH and CDR2 LQKENI. Trimming removed 1 base from V and 5 bases from J, with 18 bases in between. CDR3 in amino acids: CASSPRPSGIGDEQYF. The CDR3, as DNA: TGTGCCAGCTCACCACGACCCTCCGGGATTGGAGACGAGCAGTACTTC. The full variable domain, its missing parts supplied by reference TRBV18 and TRBJ2-7, is NAGVMQNPRHLVRRRGQEARLRCSPMKGHSHVYWYRQLPEEGLKFMVYLQKENIIDESGMPKERFSAEFPKEGPSILRIQQVVRGDSAAYFCASSPRPSGIGDEQYFGPGTRLTVT.

V usage is TRBV7-4 and J usage is TRBJ2-1, with D tentatively TRBD1 or TRBD2 (9 bases each). The germline gives CDR1 SGHVT, CDR2 SQSDAQ. This CDR3 comprises 20 residues. Trimming took off 3 bases at V and 3 bases at J, with 27 bases between the two ends. The DNA of the CDR3 is TGTGCCAGCAGCTTGGGGACAGGGCTTTCCGAGACTAGCGGCTACAATGAGCAGTTCTTC. Its translation is CASSLGTGLSETSGYNEQFF. The full variable domain, completed using reference TRBV7-4 and TRBJ2-1, is GAGVSQSPRYKVAKRGRDVALRCDSISGHVTLYWYRQTLGQGSEVLTYSQSDAQRDKSGRPSGRFSAERPERSVSTLKIQRTEQGDSAVYLCASSLGTGLSETSGYNEQFFGPGTRLTVL.

V usage is TRBV3-1 (or the pseudogene TRBV3-2) and J usage is TRBJ1-2; the D is unclear. Germline V lookup: CDR1 LGHDT, CDR2 YNNKEL (reference sequence). Trimming pared 4 bases from V and 3 bases from J, leaving 12 bases between. The CDR3 has 14 residues. Here the CDR3 DNA reads TGTGCCAGCAGCCCCCGAGGCCGGTACTATGGCTACACCTTC. Encoded protein: CASSPRGRYYGYTF.

Only a few counts were recorded for this clone. The chain combines TRBV19 with TRBJ1-1; 7 bases align to TRBD1. Germline CDR1 LNHDA, CDR2 SQIVND (reference sequence). The CDR3 sequence is 13 residues long. J was trimmed by 0 bases and V by 7 bases; bases with no gene match: 2. CDR3 coding DNA: TGTGCCAGTATGGACAGGATGAACACTGAAGCTTTCTTT. Amino acids: CASMDRMNTEAFF.

The chain links TRBV9 to TRBJ2-1; 10 bases line up with TRBD2. Germline loops: CDR1 SGDLS, CDR2 YYNGEE. J lost 7 bases, V lost 4 bases, and 8 bases had no gene match. The CDR3 sequence is 15 residues long. In DNA form, the CDR3 reads TGTGCCAGCAGCCCCAGCGGGGGGGCTTGGAATGAGCAGTTCTTC. This translates into CASSPSGGAWNEQFF.

This chain connects TRBV9 to TRBJ2-3; TRBD2 aligns across 10 bases. This CDR3 is built from 17 residues. Germline V gives CDR1 SGDLS, CDR2 YYNGEE. V trimming: 0 bases; J trimming: 8 bases; junction bases outside the gene matches: 12. The CDR3 DNA reads TGTGCCAGCAGCGTAGGGGCTAGCGGGGGTTCTCGAGCTACGCAGTATTTT. This codes for CASSVGASGGSRATQYF.

The chain is built from TRBV19 and TRBJ1-6; 7 bases align to TRBD1. The CDR3 contains 15 residues. The germline V gene has CDR1 LNHDA and CDR2 SQIVND (reference sequence). With V trimmed by 1 base and J by 9 bases, 6 bases remained unmatched. The CDR3 nucleotides are TGTGCCAGTAGTATAGTGCAACAGGGGTCTTCACCCCTCCACTTT. Encoded protein: CASSIVQQGSSPLHF. The full variable domain, completed using reference TRBV19 and TRBJ1-6, is DGGITQSPKYLFRKEGQNVTLSCEQNLNHDAMYWYRQDPGQGLRLIYYSQIVNDFQKGDIAEGYSVSREKKESFPLTVTSAQKNPTAFYLCASSIVQQGSSPLHFGNGTRLTVT.

CDR3 protein: CASSAPAGSTDTQYF. The CDR3 bases are TGCGCCAGCAGTGCCCCGGCAGGAAGCACAGATACGCAGTATTTT. The V call is TRBV10-2, the J call TRBJ2-3; no firm D call. The CDR3 spans 15 residues. In germline, CDR1 is WSHSY, CDR2 SAAADI. Trimming shortened V by 4 bases and J by 0 bases, and 11 bases separated the two germline ends.

The gene calls are TRBV27 and TRBJ1-1; 8 bases agree with TRBD1. Per germline, CDR1 MNHEY and CDR2 SMNVEV (reference sequence). This CDR3 comprises 14 residues. V gave up 6 bases and J gave up 5 bases; unmatched junction bases: 8. CDR3 region: CASSRDRSRTEAFF. DNA of the CDR3: TGTGCCAGCAGCCGGGACAGGAGCCGGACTGAAGCTTTCTTT.

The chain couples TRBV9 to TRBJ2-7, with 7 bases matching TRBD1. V lost 0 bases, J lost 3 bases, and 6 bases stayed unmatched. The CDR3 contains 15 residues. Germline-derived CDR1 and CDR2 are SGDLS and YYNGEE. This chain's CDR3 is CASSVEGGAVYEQYF. CDR3 coding DNA: TGTGCCAGCAGCGTAGAAGGGGGCGCCGTCTACGAGCAGTACTTC. Supplemented by reference TRBV9 and TRBJ2-7, the full variable domain reads DSGVTQTPKHLITATGQRVTLRCSPRSGDLSVYWYQQSLDQGLQFLIQYYNGEERAKGNILERFSAQQFPDLHSELNLSSLELGDSALYFCASSVEGGAVYEQYFGPGTRLTVT.